This entry features one T cell receptor beta chain sequence. The data belong to a study of human T cells and chemical hapten exposure. The time point here: pre-sensitization, week 0. Treatment in this sample: therapeutic diphenylcyclopropenone sensitization with weekly scalp DPC. TCRdb ran MiXCR on the RACE reads and lists one entry per CDR3 protein. The data hold approximately 370,000 distinct CDR3 sequences, with 4.5% to 5.5% observed a single time. This CDR3 comprises 19 residues. The germline gives CDR1 MNHEY, CDR2 SMNVEV (reference sequence). The junction had 16 bases not matched to a gene; V was cut back by 6 bases and J by 4 bases.

The TCR originated in a woman between 18 and 29 years old with alopecia areata. Some clones in this sample may be carry-over from other donors' samples. Material: whole blood, obtained in connection with sensitization to the hapten diphenylcyclopropenone (DPC). The J gene is TRBJ1-6, the V gene TRBV27; 9 bases agree with TRBD1. The CDR3 coding sequence is TGTGCCAGCAGACAAACAGGGGGCTCCTTTCGCGGTTATAATTCACCCCTCCACTTT. Translated: CASRQTGGSFRGYNSPLHF.